Sequencing of this T cell receptor beta chain was carried out in a study of blood T cell repertoires in COVID-19. Study summary: T cells, B-cell-depleted T cells, or PBMCs supplied cDNA or gDNA.

Some clones are missing from TCRdb's copy, which holds only in-frame ones; the method was immunoSEQ multiplex PCR. The top ten clones hold 2.5% of a sample with roughly 270,000 clones, 85% of them seen once. The length of the CDR3 is 16 residues. Germline-derived CDR1 and CDR2 are WNHNN and SYGVQD (reference sequence). Trimming at V came to 0 bases and at J to 2 bases, leaving 6 bases not matched to a gene. This chain connects TRBV10-1 to TRBJ2-7; 8 bases map to TRBD2. The origin of this receptor is a woman in her fifties or sixties who had recovered from COVID-19. Source material: PBMCs or T cells enriched from blood (not recorded which). The CDR3: CASSESLAGRTYEQYF. Written as DNA, the CDR3 is TGCGCCAGCAGTGAGTCGTTAGCGGGAAGGACCTACGAGCAGTACTTC.